The sequence of this TCR beta chain was determined in a study of T cell responses to AZD1222 COVID-19 vaccine. Study-level points and caveats: Females outnumbered males among donors, who were mostly white British; clonal diversity was possibly underestimated. Baseline seropositives among AZD1222 recipients totaled only six. Regions 160-218 and 743-854 dominated among vaccine-associated CD4 TCRs spanning spike. Without day 14 samples, only post-peak T cell repertoires were studied.

Only in-frame clones appear in the TCRdb table, and some are missing; sequencing was by immunoSEQ multiplex PCR. In the table there are about 110,000 clones, less than 95% of which are singletons. For this clone: Its matching antigen is unknown.

This CDR3 contains 13 residues. V lost 7 bases and J 1 base, leaving 10 bases between the germline ends. The TCR originated in an adult who received the AZD1222 COVID-19 vaccine. The input for sequencing was peripheral blood, taken 28 days after the second AZD1222 dose. V usage is TRBV12-3 or TRBV12-4 and J usage is TRBJ1-2; D remains unclear. In nucleotides, the CDR3 is TGTGCCAGCAATATATGGGGTAACTATGGCTACACCTTC. It encodes CASNIWGNYGYTF.